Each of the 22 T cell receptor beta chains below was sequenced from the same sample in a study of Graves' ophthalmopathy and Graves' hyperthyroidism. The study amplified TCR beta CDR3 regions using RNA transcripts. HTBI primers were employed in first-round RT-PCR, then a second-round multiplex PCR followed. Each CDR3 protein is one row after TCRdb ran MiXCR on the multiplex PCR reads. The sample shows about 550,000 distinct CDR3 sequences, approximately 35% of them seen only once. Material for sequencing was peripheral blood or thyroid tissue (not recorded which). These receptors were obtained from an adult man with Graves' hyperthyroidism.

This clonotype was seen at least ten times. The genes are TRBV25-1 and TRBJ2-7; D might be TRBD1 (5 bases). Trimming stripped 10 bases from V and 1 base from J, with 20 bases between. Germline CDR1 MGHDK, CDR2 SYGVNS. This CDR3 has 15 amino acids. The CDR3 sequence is CAKGKDPRASYEQYF. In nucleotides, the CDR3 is TGTGCCAAGGGGAAGGACCCTCGGGCTTCCTACGAGCAGTACTTC.

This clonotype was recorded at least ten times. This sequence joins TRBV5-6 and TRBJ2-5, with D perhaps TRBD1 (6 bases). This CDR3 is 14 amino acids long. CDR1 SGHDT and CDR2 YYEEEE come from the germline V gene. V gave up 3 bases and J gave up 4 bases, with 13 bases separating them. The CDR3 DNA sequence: TGTGCCAGCAGCTCCGTGGGGGCCTTAGAGACCCAGTACTTC. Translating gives CASSSVGALETQYF.

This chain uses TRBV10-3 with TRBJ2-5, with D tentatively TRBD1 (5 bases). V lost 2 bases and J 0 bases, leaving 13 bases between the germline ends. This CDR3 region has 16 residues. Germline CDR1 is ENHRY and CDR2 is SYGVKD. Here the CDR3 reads CAISERQGANQETQYF. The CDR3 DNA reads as TGTGCCATCAGTGAGAGGCAGGGCGCGAACCAAGAGACCCAGTACTTC.

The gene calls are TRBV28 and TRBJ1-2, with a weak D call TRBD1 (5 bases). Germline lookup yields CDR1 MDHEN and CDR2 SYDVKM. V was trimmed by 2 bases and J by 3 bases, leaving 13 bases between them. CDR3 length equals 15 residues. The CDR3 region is CASSLMGLQDYGYTF. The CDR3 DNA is TGTGCCAGCAGTTTAATGGGACTTCAGGACTATGGCTACACCTTC.

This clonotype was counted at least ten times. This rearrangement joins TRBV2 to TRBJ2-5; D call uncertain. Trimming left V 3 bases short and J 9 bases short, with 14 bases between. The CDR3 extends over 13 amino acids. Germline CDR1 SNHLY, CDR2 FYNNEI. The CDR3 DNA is TGTGCCAGCAGTGAGATGGTTCGTGAGGCCCAGTACTTC. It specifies CASSEMVREAQYF.

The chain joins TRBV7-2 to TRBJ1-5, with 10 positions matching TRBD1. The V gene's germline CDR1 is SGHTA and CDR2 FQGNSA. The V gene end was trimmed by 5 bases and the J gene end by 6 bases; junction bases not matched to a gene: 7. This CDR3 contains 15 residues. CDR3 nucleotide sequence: TGTGCCAGCAGCCCCGGACAGGGGGGTAGTCAGCCCCAGCATTTT. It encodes CASSPGQGGSQPQHF.

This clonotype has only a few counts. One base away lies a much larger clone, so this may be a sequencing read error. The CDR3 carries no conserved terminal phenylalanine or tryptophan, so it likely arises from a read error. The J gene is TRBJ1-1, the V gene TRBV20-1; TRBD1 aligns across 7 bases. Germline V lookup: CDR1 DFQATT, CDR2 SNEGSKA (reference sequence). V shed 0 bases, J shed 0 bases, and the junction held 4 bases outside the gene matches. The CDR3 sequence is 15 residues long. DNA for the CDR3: TGCAGTGCTAGAGACGGGACAGACATGAACACTGAAGCTTTCCTT. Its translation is CSARDGTDMNTEAFL.

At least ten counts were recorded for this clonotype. The CDR3 DNA reads as TGCGCCAGCAGCTCCGGGGGCGCGGTAGGCGGGGAGCTGTTTTTT. Amino acids: CASSSGGAVGGELFF. The rearrangement uses TRBV5-1 and TRBJ2-2; D tentatively fits TRBD1 or TRBD2 (6 bases each). Trimming left V 3 bases short and J 7 bases short, with 16 bases between. The germline V gene encodes CDR1 SGHRS and CDR2 YFSETQ. This CDR3 comprises 15 residues.

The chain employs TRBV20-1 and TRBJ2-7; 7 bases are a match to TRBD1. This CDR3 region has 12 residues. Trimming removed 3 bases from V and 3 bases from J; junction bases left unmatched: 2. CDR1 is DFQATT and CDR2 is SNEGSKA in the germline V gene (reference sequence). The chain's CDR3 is CSASAGGYEQYF. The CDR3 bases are TGCAGTGCTAGCGCAGGGGGCTACGAGCAGTACTTC.

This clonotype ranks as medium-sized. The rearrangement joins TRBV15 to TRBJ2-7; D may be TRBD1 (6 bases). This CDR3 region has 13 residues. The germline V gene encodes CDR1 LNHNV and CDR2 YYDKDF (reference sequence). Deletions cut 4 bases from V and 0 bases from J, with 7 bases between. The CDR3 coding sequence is TGTGCCACCAGCACAGGGGACTCCTACGAGCAGTACTTC. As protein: CATSTGDSYEQYF.

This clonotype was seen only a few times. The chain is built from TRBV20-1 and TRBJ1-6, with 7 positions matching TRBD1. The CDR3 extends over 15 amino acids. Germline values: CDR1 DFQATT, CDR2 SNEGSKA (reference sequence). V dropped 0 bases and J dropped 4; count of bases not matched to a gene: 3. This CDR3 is CSARETGRYNSPLHF. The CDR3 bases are TGCAGTGCTAGAGAGACAGGGCGTTATAATTCACCCCTCCACTTT.

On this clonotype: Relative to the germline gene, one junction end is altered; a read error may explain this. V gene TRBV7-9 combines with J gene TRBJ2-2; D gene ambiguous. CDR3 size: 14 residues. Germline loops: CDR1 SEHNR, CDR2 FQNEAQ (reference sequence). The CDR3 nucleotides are TGCGCCAGCAGCCCTGTCACGAACACCGGGGAGCTGTTTTTT. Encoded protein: CASSPVTNTGELFF.

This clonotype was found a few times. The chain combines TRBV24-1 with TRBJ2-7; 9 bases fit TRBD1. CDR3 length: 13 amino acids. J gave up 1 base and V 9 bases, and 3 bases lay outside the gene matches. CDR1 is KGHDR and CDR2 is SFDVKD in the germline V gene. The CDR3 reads CATSGTGSYEQYF. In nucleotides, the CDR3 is TGTGCCACCTCGGGGACAGGGTCCTACGAGCAGTACTTC.

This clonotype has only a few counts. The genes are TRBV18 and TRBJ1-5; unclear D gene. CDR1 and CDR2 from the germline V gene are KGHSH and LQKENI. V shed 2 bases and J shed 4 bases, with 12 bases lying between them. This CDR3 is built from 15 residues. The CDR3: CASSPSAVINQPQHF. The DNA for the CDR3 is TGTGCCAGCTCACCAAGTGCTGTAATAAATCAGCCCCAGCATTTT.

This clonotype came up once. The CDR3 DNA reads as TGTGCCAGCAGCCTCTCTAGCGGGACTAGCGAGACCCAGTACTTC. Amino acid sequence: CASSLSSGTSETQYF. The chain is built from TRBV12-3 or TRBV12-4 and TRBJ2-5; 9 bases align to TRBD2. The V gene end was trimmed by 6 bases and the J gene end by 5 bases; junction bases not matched to a gene: 10. The CDR3 runs 15 residues.

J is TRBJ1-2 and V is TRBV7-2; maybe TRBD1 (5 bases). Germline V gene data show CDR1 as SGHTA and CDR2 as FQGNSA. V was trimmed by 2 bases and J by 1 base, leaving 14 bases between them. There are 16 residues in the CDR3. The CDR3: CASSLTGDQVNYGYTF. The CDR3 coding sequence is TGTGCCAGCAGCTTAACGGGGGATCAAGTTAACTATGGCTACACCTTC.

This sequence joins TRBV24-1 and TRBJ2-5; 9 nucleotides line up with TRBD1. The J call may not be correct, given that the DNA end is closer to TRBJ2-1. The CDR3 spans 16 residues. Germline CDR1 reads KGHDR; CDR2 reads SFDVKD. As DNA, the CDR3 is TGTGCCACCAGTGATCCCGCCGGGACAGGGTTTGCTGAGCAGTTCTTC. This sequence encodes CATSDPAGTGFAEQFF.

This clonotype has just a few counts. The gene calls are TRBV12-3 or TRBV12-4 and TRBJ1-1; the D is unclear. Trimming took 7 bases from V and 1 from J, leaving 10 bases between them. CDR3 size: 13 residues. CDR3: CASNPPPNTEAFF. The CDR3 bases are TGTGCCAGCAACCCCCCCCCGAACACTGAAGCTTTCTTT.

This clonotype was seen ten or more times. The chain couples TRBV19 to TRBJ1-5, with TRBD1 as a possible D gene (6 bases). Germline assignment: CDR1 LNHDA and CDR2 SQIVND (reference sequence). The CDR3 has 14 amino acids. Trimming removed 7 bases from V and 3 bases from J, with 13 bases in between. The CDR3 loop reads CASTPGAINQPQHF. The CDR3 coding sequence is TGTGCCAGTACCCCGGGGGCAATCAATCAGCCCCAGCATTTT.

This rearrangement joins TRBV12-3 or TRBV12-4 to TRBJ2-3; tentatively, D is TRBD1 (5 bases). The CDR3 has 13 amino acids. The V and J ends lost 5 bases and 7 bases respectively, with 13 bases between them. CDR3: CASSPTDRNTQYF. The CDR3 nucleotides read TGTGCCAGCAGTCCAACAGACAGAAATACGCAGTATTTT.

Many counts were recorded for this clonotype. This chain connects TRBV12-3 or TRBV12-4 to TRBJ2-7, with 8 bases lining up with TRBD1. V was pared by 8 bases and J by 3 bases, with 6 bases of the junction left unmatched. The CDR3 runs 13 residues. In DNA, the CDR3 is TGTGCCAGCCGTGACAGGGGAATCTACGAGCAGTACTTC. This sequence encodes CASRDRGIYEQYF.

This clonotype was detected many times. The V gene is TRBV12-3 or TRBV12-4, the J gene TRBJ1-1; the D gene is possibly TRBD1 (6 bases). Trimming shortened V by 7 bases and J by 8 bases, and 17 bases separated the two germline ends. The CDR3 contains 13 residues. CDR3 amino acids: CASTERGAYEAFF. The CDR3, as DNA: TGTGCCAGCACCGAAAGGGGGGCTTACGAAGCTTTCTTT.